The rows below give T cell receptor beta chains drawn from one sample of a study of blood T cell repertoires in COVID-19. Clones were read by immunoSEQ multiplex PCR, and TCRdb kept only the in-frame ones, dropping some. The profile shows roughly 100,000 clones, less than 80% of them singletons. Sequenced input: peripheral blood. These TCRs come from a man between 70 and 80 years old with active or convalescent COVID-19. Both conserved end residues are trimmed from each CDR3. D genes are given only for firm matches. A row's size may be missing; if present it is once, few, many or a size class.

abundance: once
d_gene: .
v_gene: TRBV3-1/TRBV3-2
CDR3aa: ASSHNRVGTGYT

abundance: .
d_gene: TRBD1
v_gene: TRBV15
CDR3aa: ATSRDPPGQDNYGYT

abundance: .
d_gene: .
v_gene: TRBV29-1
CDR3aa: SVEIGGGTDTQY

abundance: .
d_gene: TRBD2
v_gene: TRBV19
CDR3aa: ASSRGGKETQY

abundance: .
d_gene: .
v_gene: TRBV19
CDR3aa: ASSMSGGSYNEQF

abundance: .
d_gene: .
v_gene: TRBV5-1
CDR3aa: ASSLLNRNYEQY

abundance: .
d_gene: TRBD1
v_gene: TRBV5-4
CDR3aa: ASSRTGVNSPLH

abundance: .
d_gene: TRBD1
v_gene: TRBV7-3
CDR3aa: ASSSQGESYT

abundance: .
d_gene: TRBD1
v_gene: TRBV19
CDR3aa: ASSIGTRQGSYT

abundance: once
d_gene: .
v_gene: TRBV4-1
CDR3aa: ASSQEGGFSYEQY

abundance: .
d_gene: .
v_gene: TRBV19
CDR3aa: ASSADIISNQPQH

abundance: .
d_gene: .
v_gene: TRBV5-1
CDR3aa: ASSLNRDTSNYGYT

abundance: .
d_gene: TRBD1
v_gene: TRBV3-1/TRBV3-2
CDR3aa: ASSRDRGTYYGYT

abundance: .
d_gene: TRBD1
v_gene: TRBV9
CDR3aa: ASSVGAGGFGGYT

abundance: .
d_gene: .
v_gene: TRBV5-4
CDR3aa: ASSLGGHLGTYGYT

abundance: .
d_gene: TRBD1
v_gene: TRBV3-1/TRBV3-2
CDR3aa: ASSHLRTGMNTEAF

abundance: .
d_gene: TRBD1
v_gene: TRBV29-1
CDR3aa: SVRQGANTGELF

abundance: .
d_gene: TRBD1
v_gene: TRBV6-6
CDR3aa: ASSLGTDYGYT

abundance: .
d_gene: .
v_gene: TRBV19
CDR3aa: ASSSLGGNTEAF

abundance: .
d_gene: TRBD1
v_gene: TRBV5-6
CDR3aa: ASSFGTGDEQY

abundance: .
d_gene: TRBD2
v_gene: TRBV24-1
CDR3aa: ATSDPRLAGGDEQF

abundance: .
d_gene: TRBD2
v_gene: TRBV3-1/TRBV3-2
CDR3aa: ASSHRTSYEQY

abundance: .
d_gene: TRBD2
v_gene: TRBV6-8
CDR3aa: ACRDYQDTQY

abundance: .
d_gene: .
v_gene: TRBV7-3
CDR3aa: ASSFPGKNTEAF

abundance: .
d_gene: .
v_gene: TRBV7-2
CDR3aa: ATDLSANYGYT

abundance: .
d_gene: .
v_gene: TRBV12-3/TRBV12-4
CDR3aa: ASSSLRWSEAF

abundance: once
d_gene: .
v_gene: TRBV7-9
CDR3aa: ASSTAGSEQPQH

abundance: .
d_gene: .
v_gene: TRBV29-1
CDR3aa: SVRKDTNSPLH

abundance: .
d_gene: TRBD1
v_gene: TRBV28
CDR3aa: ASWDRSYAEAF

abundance: .
d_gene: .
v_gene: TRBV5-1
CDR3aa: ASSLDSTLYT

abundance: .
d_gene: TRBD1
v_gene: TRBV2
CDR3aa: ASKAGGGAKNIQY

abundance: .
d_gene: TRBD1
v_gene: TRBV5-1
CDR3aa: ASSLTGQVAYEQY

abundance: .
d_gene: TRBD1
v_gene: TRBV5-1
CDR3aa: ASSLGQGFYGYT

abundance: .
d_gene: .
v_gene: TRBV11-2
CDR3aa: ASSSGIRSSYEQY

abundance: few
d_gene: TRBD1
v_gene: TRBV24-1
CDR3aa: ATSGPGQRAYNEQF

abundance: .
d_gene: TRBD1
v_gene: TRBV19
CDR3aa: ASSRGTGDNQPQH

abundance: .
d_gene: .
v_gene: TRBV7-9
CDR3aa: ASSREGQIH